The clone carrying this TCR beta chain was recorded a few times. The source of the sample is a study of CD4 T cell repertoires in COVID-19. Germline trimming cut 3 bases from V and 3 bases from J; bases unmatched to any gene: 6. Per the germline V gene, CDR1 is MNHNS and CDR2 is SASEGT. The CDR3 extends over 15 amino acids. Generated by immunoSEQ multiplex PCR, the TCRdb table keeps only in-frame clones and is missing some. The sample gives about 22,000 clones, roughly 87% of which show up once; less than 0.75% is in the top ten. No culture step preceded sequencing of the ex vivo isolated memory T cells.

The specimen was central memory CD4+ T cells from blood, collected before the COVID-19 pandemic. J is TRBJ2-3 and V is TRBV6-1, with 7 positions matching TRBD2. The TCR was taken from a human donor who had COVID-19. The CDR3 bases are TGTGCCAGCAGTGAGGACCGCGGGGGAACAGATACGCAGTATTTT. Translation gives CASSEDRGGTDTQYF.